This T cell receptor beta chain was identified in a study of T cell responses to AZD1222 COVID-19 vaccine. Across the whole study: Analysis merged second doses at about 4 or about 12 weeks.

Study-wide results and caveats: Mostly white British, mostly female donors; authors suggested clonal diversity may be underestimated. Variant regions that are unmutated are reportedly the target of nearly half of spike-specific TCRs. An increase in Spike-specific TCR breadth and depth was observed after two AZD1222 doses.

The CDR3 extends over 17 amino acids. Germline V gene sequence: CDR1 SGHRS, CDR2 YFSETQ. V shed 0 bases and J shed 1 base, with 11 bases lying between them. Remarks on this clone: No antigen is known for it.

The repertoire was sequenced with immunoSEQ multiplex PCR; TCRdb's copy has only in-frame clones and lacks some. Counted here are some 120,000 clones, about 89% occurring once; the ten biggest clones make up roughly 5%. This TCR came from an adult in good health. This chain links TRBV5-1 with TRBJ2-6; a possible D gene is TRBD1 (5 bases). The sequenced sample was peripheral blood, obtained on day 0 of AZD1222 vaccination. This chain's CDR3 is CASSLGHRNSGANVLTF. For the CDR3, the DNA is TGCGCCAGCAGCTTGGGCCACAGGAATTCTGGGGCCAACGTCCTGACTTTC.